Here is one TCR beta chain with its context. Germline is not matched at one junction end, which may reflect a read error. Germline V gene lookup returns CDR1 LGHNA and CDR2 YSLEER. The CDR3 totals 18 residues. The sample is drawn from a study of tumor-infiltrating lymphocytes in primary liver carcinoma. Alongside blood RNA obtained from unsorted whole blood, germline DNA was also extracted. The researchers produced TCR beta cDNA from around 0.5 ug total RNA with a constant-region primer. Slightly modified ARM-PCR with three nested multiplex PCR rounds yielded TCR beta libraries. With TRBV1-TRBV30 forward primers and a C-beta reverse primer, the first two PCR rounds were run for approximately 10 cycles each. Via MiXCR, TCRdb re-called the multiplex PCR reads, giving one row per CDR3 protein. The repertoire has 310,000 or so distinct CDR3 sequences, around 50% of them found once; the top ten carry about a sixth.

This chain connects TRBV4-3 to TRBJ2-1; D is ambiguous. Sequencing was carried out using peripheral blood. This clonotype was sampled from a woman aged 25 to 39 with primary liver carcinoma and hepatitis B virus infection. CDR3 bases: TGCACCAGCAGCCAAGAAGAGAGATTTCCCCACCTTTACAATGAGCAGTTCTTC. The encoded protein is CTSSQEERFPHLYNEQFF.